This T cell receptor (beta chain) was captured by sequencing in a study of T cell responses to AZD1222 COVID-19 vaccine. Study details: Second-dose timings of about 4 or about 12 weeks were pooled.

Here immunoSEQ multiplex PCR was the method, and the copy in TCRdb shows in-frame clones only, minus some. The data contain approximately 82,000 clones, 70% to 90% of them singletons. Germline V gene data show CDR1 as SGHTA and CDR2 as FQGTGA. The germline V and J ends were trimmed by 2 bases and 9 bases, with 14 bases remaining between them. CDR3 size: 14 residues. Study outcomes and limitations: As reported, nearly half of all spike-specific TCRs target variant regions that are unmutated.

Points on this clone: Its antigen remains unknown.

The sequence came from an adult in good health. Sequencing was performed on peripheral blood, taken on day 0 of AZD1222 vaccination. The rearrangement uses TRBV7-3 and TRBJ2-1; maybe TRBD2 (6 bases). CDR3 nucleotides: TGTGCCAGCAGCTTATCCGGGCGGGGAGTTGAGCAGTTCTTC. Translating it yields CASSLSGRGVEQFF.